A single sample gave rise to the 20 T cell receptor beta chains below, sequenced in a study of control samples from healthy donors and cancer patients (dated by TCRdb to the early 2020s). The library was made by the immunoSEQ multiplex PCR assay. TCRdb's version of the immuneACCESS table is confined to in-frame rearrangements and falls short of the full clone set. An unresolved V gene accounts for under half of the shortfall where checked; the remainder is of unknown origin. The sample table records around 130,000 clones; approximately 88% of these occur just once. The top ten clonotypes cover 30% to 40% of the sample. Sequences were obtained from blood. The source of these receptors is a man in his fifties or sixties in good health.

The chain combines TRBV3-1 (or the pseudogene TRBV3-2) with TRBJ2-5; a possible D gene is TRBD1 (5 bases). This CDR3 is 13 amino acids long. The V end was cut by 6 bases, the J end by 2 bases, with 10 bases between. CDR1 and CDR2 (germline): LGHDT, YNNKEL (reference sequence). The CDR3 DNA reads TGTGCCAGCAGTGACAGAATTCAAGAGACCCAGTACTTC. Its protein product is CASSDRIQETQYF.

The rearrangement uses TRBV9 and TRBJ1-2; D perhaps matches TRBD1 (6 bases). The V end lost 3 bases, the J end lost 4 bases, and 13 bases lay between the germline ends. The CDR3 has 14 amino acids. Germline lookup yields CDR1 SGDLS and CDR2 YYNGEE. The chain's CDR3 is CASSARGTTYGYTF. The CDR3 DNA reads TGTGCCAGCAGCGCAAGGGGGACTACCTATGGCTACACCTTC.

This clone was observed a single time. The chain recombines TRBV19 with TRBJ2-3; maybe TRBD1 (6 bases). CDR1 is LNHDA, CDR2 SQIVND, per germline (reference sequence). This CDR3 is 14 amino acids long. V lost 7 bases to trimming and J lost 6 bases, with 17 bases between them. This CDR3 reads CASMLTGSSDTQYF. The CDR3 DNA reads TGTGCCAGTATGTTAACAGGGAGTTCTGATACGCAGTATTTT.

The gene calls are TRBV29-1 and TRBJ2-5; D is possibly TRBD2 (6 bases). Trimming pared 6 bases from V and 3 bases from J, leaving 17 bases between. From germline, CDR1 is SQVTM and CDR2 ANQGSEA. This CDR3 is built from 14 residues. The CDR3 coding sequence is TGCAGCGTAGCTCCGGGACTCTTGGAAGAGACCCAGTACTTC. Its translation is CSVAPGLLEETQYF. The full variable domain, with the rest looked up from reference TRBV29-1 and TRBJ2-5, is SAVISQKPSRDICQRGTSLTIQCQVDSQVTMMFWYRQQPGQSLTLIATANQGSEATYESGFVIDKFPISRPNLTFSTLTVSNMSPEDSSIYLCSVAPGLLEETQYFGPGTRLLVL.

V usage is TRBV19 and J usage is TRBJ2-1; 12 bases agree with TRBD2. The V and J ends lost 2 bases and 8 bases, in that order; junction bases with no gene match: 4. The CDR3 covers 15 residues. Germline V CDR1 and CDR2: LNHDA, SQIVND (reference sequence). Here the CDR3 DNA reads TGTGCCAGTAGTATAAGGCTAGCGGGGGGGGATGAGCAGTTCTTC. It is translated as CASSIRLAGGDEQFF.

The chain employs TRBV6-5 and TRBJ1-1, with D possibly TRBD1 on 6 matching bases. The V end lost 2 bases, the J end lost 0 bases, and 10 bases lay between the germline ends. The CDR3 spans 15 residues. Germline values: CDR1 MNHEY, CDR2 SVGAGI. The CDR3 DNA reads TGTGCCAGCAGTTACGGGGGGCTAATGAACACTGAAGCTTTCTTT. It codes for CASSYGGLMNTEAFF.

CDR3 region: CASSLQGQGGGYTF. The CDR3, as DNA: TGTGCCAGCAGCTTGCAGGGACAGGGGGGCGGCTACACCTTC. The chain links TRBV5-4 to TRBJ1-2, with TRBD1 matching 11 bases. V shed 1 base, J shed 8 bases, and the junction held 4 bases outside the gene matches. The CDR3 is 14 residues long. Germline V gives CDR1 SGHNT, CDR2 YYREEE (reference sequence).

The sample holds one count of this clone. DNA for the CDR3: TGTGCCAGTAGTATAGGGAGGGTTAACTATGGCTACACCTTC. The encoded protein is CASSIGRVNYGYTF. The V and J genes are TRBV19 and TRBJ1-2; no clear D. The V end lost 1 base, the J end lost 1 base, and 7 bases lay between the germline ends. Per the germline V gene, CDR1 is LNHDA and CDR2 is SQIVND (reference sequence). The CDR3 runs 14 residues.

J is TRBJ2-7 and V is TRBV5-4, with 11 positions matching TRBD2. J lost 3 bases, V lost 1 base, and 3 bases had no gene match. The CDR3 is 15 residues long. CDR1 is SGHNT and CDR2 is YYREEE in the germline V gene (reference sequence). The CDR3 DNA reads TGTGCCAGCAGCTTGAAACTAGCGGGGGTCTACGAGCAGTACTTC. Its translation is CASSLKLAGVYEQYF.

The chain joins TRBV5-4 to TRBJ2-3; D is ambiguous. The germline V gene encodes CDR1 SGHNT and CDR2 YYREEE (reference sequence). This CDR3 is 12 amino acids long. Between the trimmed V and J ends, which lost 0 bases and 5 bases, there was a span of 4 bases. CDR3 sequence (DNA): TGTGCCAGCAGCTTGGAGGGAGATACGCAGTATTTT. It specifies CASSLEGDTQYF.

The V call is TRBV11-2, the J call TRBJ1-6, with 8 bases lining up with TRBD1. Germline V gives CDR1 SGHAT, CDR2 FQNNGV. V gave up 3 bases and J gave up 8 bases; unmatched junction bases: 9. This CDR3 is 16 amino acids long. As DNA, the CDR3 is TGTGCCAGCAGCTTGTGGACAGGGTCGAGGGATTCACCCCTCCACTTT. The encoded protein is CASSLWTGSRDSPLHF.

The chain joins TRBV18 to TRBJ2-7, with 9 bases matching TRBD1. With 3 bases clipped from V and 5 bases from J, the junction kept 11 bases outside the gene matches. Germline values: CDR1 KGHSH, CDR2 LQKENI. The CDR3 loop spans 16 amino acids. CDR3 region: CASSPRTGDRVNEQYF. The CDR3 nucleotides are TGTGCCAGCTCACCGCGAACTGGGGACAGGGTCAACGAGCAGTACTTC.

This clone was observed a handful of times. The J gene is TRBJ2-7, the V gene TRBV6-1, with TRBD1 matching over 12 bases. J was trimmed by 7 bases and V by 2 bases; bases with no gene match: 6. The CDR3 covers 15 residues. The germline V gene has CDR1 MNHNS and CDR2 SASEGT. CDR3 residues: CASSEQGQGAQEQYF. The CDR3 coding sequence is TGTGCCAGCAGTGAACAGGGACAGGGGGCTCAAGAGCAGTACTTC.

The chain couples TRBV16 to TRBJ1-1; 9 bases map to TRBD1. CDR3 length equals 15 residues. J lost 3 bases, V lost 3 bases, and 5 bases had no gene match. The V gene's germline CDR1 is KGHSY and CDR2 FQNENV. The CDR3 spells CASSQPDRGYTEAFF. The CDR3 bases are TGTGCCAGCAGCCAGCCGGACAGGGGATACACTGAAGCTTTCTTT.

V and J are TRBV10-2 and TRBJ2-1, with D possibly being TRBD2 (6 bases). V shed 3 bases and J shed 0 bases, with 15 bases lying between them. The germline gives CDR1 WSHSY, CDR2 SAAADI. There are 17 residues in the CDR3. Here the CDR3 DNA reads TGCGCCAGCAGTGACTTTACCGGGACTCTCTCCTACAATGAGCAGTTCTTC. Residues: CASSDFTGTLSYNEQFF.

The chain links TRBV6-6 to TRBJ1-3; D might be TRBD1 (5 bases). V lost 5 bases, J lost 1 base, and 9 bases lay in between. The CDR3 contains 14 residues. Germline assignment: CDR1 MNHNY and CDR2 SVGAGI (reference sequence). The CDR3 loop reads CASSPQASGNTIYF. The CDR3 region has the DNA TGTGCCAGCAGTCCACAGGCATCTGGAAACACCATATATTTT.

The genes are TRBV19 and TRBJ1-5, with 12 bases aligning to TRBD1. Germline CDR1 LNHDA, CDR2 SQIVND (reference sequence). With V trimmed by 5 bases and J by 11 bases, 13 bases remained unmatched. This CDR3 contains 16 residues. CDR3 loop: CASSPGQGARAGAQHF. CDR3 in DNA: TGTGCCAGTAGTCCGGGACAGGGGGCAAGGGCGGGGGCCCAGCATTTT.

The J gene is TRBJ2-7, the V gene TRBV12-3 or TRBV12-4, with 10 bases lining up with TRBD1. J lost 3 bases, V lost 6 bases, and 2 bases had no gene match. CDR3 length: 13 residues. As DNA, the CDR3 is TGTGCCAGCAGGGGGACAGGGGTCTACGAGCAGTACTTC. This encodes CASRGTGVYEQYF.

This chain joins TRBV18 and TRBJ1-6; D unresolved. The germline V gene encodes CDR1 KGHSH and CDR2 LQKENI. Trimming removed 2 bases from V and 7 bases from J, with 6 bases in between. This CDR3 region has 13 residues. CDR3 nucleotide sequence: TGTGCCAGCTCACCAGTAACCAATTCACCCCTCCACTTT. It specifies CASSPVTNSPLHF.

This sequence joins TRBV5-4 and TRBJ1-1; TRBD1 matches 9 bases. The junction had 9 bases not matched to a gene; V was cut back by 4 bases and J by 5 bases. This CDR3 is 15 amino acids long. The germline V gene has CDR1 SGHNT and CDR2 YYREEE (reference sequence). The CDR3 sequence is CASSPPGTGSTEAFF. CDR3 coding DNA: TGTGCCAGCAGCCCCCCCGGGACAGGGTCAACTGAAGCTTTCTTT.